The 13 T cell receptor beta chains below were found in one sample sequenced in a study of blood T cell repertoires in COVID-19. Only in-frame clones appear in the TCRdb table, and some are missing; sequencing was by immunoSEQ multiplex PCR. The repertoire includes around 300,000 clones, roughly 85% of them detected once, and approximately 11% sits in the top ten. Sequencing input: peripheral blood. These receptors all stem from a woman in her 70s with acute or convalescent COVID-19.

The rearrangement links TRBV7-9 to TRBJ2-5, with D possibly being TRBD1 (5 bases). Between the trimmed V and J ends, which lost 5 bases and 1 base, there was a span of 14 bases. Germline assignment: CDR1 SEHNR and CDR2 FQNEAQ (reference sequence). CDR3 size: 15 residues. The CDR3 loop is CASSQGVQLQETQYF. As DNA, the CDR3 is TGTGCCAGCAGCCAAGGGGTACAGCTCCAAGAGACCCAGTACTTC.

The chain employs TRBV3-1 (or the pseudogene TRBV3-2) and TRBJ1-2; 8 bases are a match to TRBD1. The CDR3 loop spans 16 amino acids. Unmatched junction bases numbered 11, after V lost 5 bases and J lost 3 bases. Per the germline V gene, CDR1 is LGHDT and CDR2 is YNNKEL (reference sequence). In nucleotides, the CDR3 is TGTGCCAGCAGCTCTAATCCCGACAGGGGAGACTATGGCTACACCTTC. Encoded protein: CASSSNPDRGDYGYTF.

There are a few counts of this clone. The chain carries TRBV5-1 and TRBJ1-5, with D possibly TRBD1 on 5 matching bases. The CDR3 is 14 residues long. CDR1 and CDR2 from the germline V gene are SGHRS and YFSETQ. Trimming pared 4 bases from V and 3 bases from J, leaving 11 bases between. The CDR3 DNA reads TGCGCCAGCAGCCTGCAGGGCCACAATCAGCCCCAGCATTTT. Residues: CASSLQGHNQPQHF. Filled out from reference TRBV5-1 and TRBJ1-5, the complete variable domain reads KAGVTQTPRYLIKTRGQQVTLSCSPISGHRSVSWYQQTPGQGLQFLFEYFSETQRNKGNFPGRFSGRQFSNSRSEMNVSTLELGDSALYLCASSLQGHNQPQHFGDGTRLSIL.

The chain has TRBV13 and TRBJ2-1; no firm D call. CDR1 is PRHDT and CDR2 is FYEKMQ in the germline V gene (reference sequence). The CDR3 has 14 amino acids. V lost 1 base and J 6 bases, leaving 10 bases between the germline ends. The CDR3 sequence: CASSLAGPPNEQFF. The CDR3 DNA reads TGTGCCAGCAGCTTAGCAGGCCCACCCAATGAGCAGTTCTTC.

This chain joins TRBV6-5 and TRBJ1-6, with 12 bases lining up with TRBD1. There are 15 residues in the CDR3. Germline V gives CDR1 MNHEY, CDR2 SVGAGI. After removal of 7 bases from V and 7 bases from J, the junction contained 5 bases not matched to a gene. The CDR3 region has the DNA TGTGCCAGCACGGGACAGGGGGCCCTAAATTCACCCCTCCACTTT. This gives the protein CASTGQGALNSPLHF.

Here the CDR3 DNA reads TGTGCCAGTAGTAAGGGGGATAGGAGCTCCTACGAGCAGTACTTC. Translation: CASSKGDRSSYEQYF. V usage is TRBV19 and J usage is TRBJ2-7; TRBD1 is a possible D gene (6 bases). Trimming shortened V by 4 bases and J by 0 bases, and 13 bases separated the two germline ends. The germline gives CDR1 LNHDA, CDR2 SQIVND (reference sequence). This CDR3 comprises 15 residues.

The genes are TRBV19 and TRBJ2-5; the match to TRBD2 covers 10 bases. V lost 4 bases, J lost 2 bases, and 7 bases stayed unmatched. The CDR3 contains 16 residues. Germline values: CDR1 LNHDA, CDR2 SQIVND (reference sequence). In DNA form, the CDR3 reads TGTGCCAGTAGTAAGGGGCCAGCGGGGGGGCAAGAGACCCAGTACTTC. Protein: CASSKGPAGGQETQYF.

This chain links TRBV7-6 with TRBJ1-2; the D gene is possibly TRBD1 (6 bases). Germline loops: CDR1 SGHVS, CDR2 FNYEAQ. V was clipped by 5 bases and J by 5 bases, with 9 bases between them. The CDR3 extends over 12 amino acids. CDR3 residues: CASSMGHYGYTF. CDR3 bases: TGTGCCAGCAGCATGGGACATTATGGCTACACCTTC.

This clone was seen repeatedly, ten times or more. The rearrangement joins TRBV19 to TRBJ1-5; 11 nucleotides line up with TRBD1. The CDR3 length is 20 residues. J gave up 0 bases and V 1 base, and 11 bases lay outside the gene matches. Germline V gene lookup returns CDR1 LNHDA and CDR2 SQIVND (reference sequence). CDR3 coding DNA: TGTGCCAGTAGTATAGGACGACCGGGACAGGGGGGTTATAGCAATCAGCCCCAGCATTTT. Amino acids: CASSIGRPGQGGYSNQPQHF. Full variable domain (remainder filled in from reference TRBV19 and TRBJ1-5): DGGITQSPKYLFRKEGQNVTLSCEQNLNHDAMYWYRQDPGQGLRLIYYSQIVNDFQKGDIAEGYSVSREKKESFPLTVTSAQKNPTAFYLCASSIGRPGQGGYSNQPQHFGDGTRLSIL.

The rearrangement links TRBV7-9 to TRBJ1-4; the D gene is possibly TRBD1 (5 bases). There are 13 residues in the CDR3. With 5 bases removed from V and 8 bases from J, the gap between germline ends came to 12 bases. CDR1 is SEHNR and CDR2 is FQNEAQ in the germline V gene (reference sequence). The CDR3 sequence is CASSLGTGEKLFF. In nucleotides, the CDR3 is TGTGCCAGCAGCCTGGGGACTGGCGAAAAACTGTTTTTT.

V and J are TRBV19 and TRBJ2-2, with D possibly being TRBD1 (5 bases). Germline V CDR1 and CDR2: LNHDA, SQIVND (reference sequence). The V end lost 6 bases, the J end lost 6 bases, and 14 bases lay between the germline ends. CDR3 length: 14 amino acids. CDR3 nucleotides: TGTGCCAGTAGCTGGGCAGGGAATGCCGGGGAGCTGTTTTTT. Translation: CASSWAGNAGELFF.

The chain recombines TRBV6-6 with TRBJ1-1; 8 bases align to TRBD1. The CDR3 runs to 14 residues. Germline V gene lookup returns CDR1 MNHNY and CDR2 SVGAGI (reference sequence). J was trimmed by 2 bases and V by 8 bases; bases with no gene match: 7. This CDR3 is CASSDRGGNTEAFF. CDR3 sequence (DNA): TGTGCCAGCTCAGACAGGGGCGGAAACACTGAAGCTTTCTTT.

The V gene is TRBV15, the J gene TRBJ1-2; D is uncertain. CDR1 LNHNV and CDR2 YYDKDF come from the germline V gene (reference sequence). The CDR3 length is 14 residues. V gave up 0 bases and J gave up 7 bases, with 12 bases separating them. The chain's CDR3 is CATSREAYLSGYTF. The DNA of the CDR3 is TGTGCCACCAGCAGAGAAGCCTATCTATCTGGCTACACCTTC.